The 5 T cell receptor beta chains below were found in one sample sequenced in a study of tumor-infiltrating lymphocytes in localized non-small cell lung cancer. Here immunoSEQ multiplex PCR was the method, and the copy in TCRdb shows in-frame clones only, minus some. The sample contains around 13,000 clones, 68% of which appear only once. Source material: lung tumor tissue. The receptors here all came from a human donor with non-small cell lung cancer.

V and J are TRBV18 and TRBJ2-4, with D possibly being TRBD1 (7 bases). Per the germline V gene, CDR1 is KGHSH and CDR2 is LQKENI. The CDR3 spans 14 residues. Between the trimmed V and J ends, which lost 3 bases and 12 bases, there was a span of 18 bases. Here the CDR3 reads CASSPFRGVNDQYF. CDR3 coding DNA: TGTGCCAGCTCACCTTTCAGGGGGGTTAATGATCAGTACTTC.

The chain couples TRBV27 to TRBJ1-2; 7 bases match TRBD1. The CDR3 is 14 residues long. Germline V lookup: CDR1 MNHEY, CDR2 SMNVEV (reference sequence). V lost 3 bases and J lost 4; bases outside the gene matches: 5. The CDR3: CASSLGGQTYGYTF. The CDR3 DNA is TGTGCCAGCAGTTTGGGGGGACAGACCTATGGCTACACCTTC.

The chain recombines TRBV2 with TRBJ2-2, with D tentatively TRBD1 (6 bases). In germline, CDR1 is SNHLY, CDR2 FYNNEI. V shed 6 bases and J shed 0 bases, with 17 bases lying between them. This CDR3 region has 17 residues. The CDR3 loop is CASSYLQGRTNTGELFF. The CDR3 nucleotides are TGTGCCAGCAGCTACCTACAGGGTAGGACGAACACCGGGGAGCTGTTTTTT. Variable domain in full (rest from reference TRBV2 and TRBJ2-2): EPEVTQTPSHQVTQMGQEVILRCVPISNHLYFYWYRQILGQKVEFLVSFYNNEISEKSEIFDDQFSVERPDGSNFTLKIRSTKLEDSAMYFCASSYLQGRTNTGELFFGEGSRLTVL.

The table lists this clone with a few counts. The chain couples TRBV6-5 to TRBJ1-5; D is unresolved. The CDR3 is 15 residues long. Between the trimmed V and J ends, which lost 6 bases and 3 bases, there was a span of 15 bases. Germline assignment: CDR1 MNHEY and CDR2 SVGAGI. The CDR3 nucleotides are TGTGCCAGCAGGACCGGGGTGTCGGACAATCAGCCCCAGCATTTT. Protein sequence: CASRTGVSDNQPQHF.

The V gene is TRBV19, the J gene TRBJ1-1, with unresolved D. Germline V gene data show CDR1 as LNHDA and CDR2 as SQIVND (reference sequence). V was clipped by 4 bases and J by 0 bases, with 6 bases between them. This CDR3 region has 13 residues. The CDR3 here is CASSNHMNTEAFF. CDR3 bases: TGTGCCAGTAGTAACCACATGAACACTGAAGCTTTCTTT.